Shown below are 10 T cell receptor beta chains from a single sample sequenced in a study of T cell responses to AZD1222 COVID-19 vaccine. TCRdb's copy holds only in-frame clones and misses some; the assay was immunoSEQ multiplex PCR. Here the sample spans some 150,000 clones, roughly 87% being singletons. This specimen was peripheral blood, taken 28 days after the second dose of the MenACWY control vaccine. The receptors here all came from an adult who received the MenACWY meningococcal vaccine as a control.

The sample holds one count of this clone. The rearrangement joins TRBV23-1 to TRBJ1-3; 10 bases match TRBD1. TRBV23-1 is recorded as an ORF, its role being uncertain. With 3 bases clipped from V and 0 bases from J, the junction kept 8 bases outside the gene matches. The CDR3 contains 18 residues. Here the CDR3 reads CASSHRDRGRFSGNTIYF. Here the CDR3 DNA reads TGCGCCAGCAGTCACAGAGACAGGGGGCGATTCTCTGGAAACACCATATATTTT.

The CDR3 protein is CASSLYNQPQHF. DNA of the CDR3: TGTGCCAGCAGCTTGTACAATCAGCCCCAGCATTTT. The rearrangement joins TRBV7-2 to TRBJ1-5; D unclear. Per germline, CDR1 SGHTA and CDR2 FQGNSA. This CDR3 region has 12 residues. With 3 bases removed from V and 3 bases from J, the gap between germline ends came to 3 bases.

In DNA, the CDR3 is TGTGCCAGCTCACCTTCCAGGGTTTACGATGAGCAGTTCTTC. Its protein is CASSPSRVYDEQFF. The chain carries TRBV18 and TRBJ2-1; TRBD1 is a possible D gene (5 bases). Germline V CDR1 and CDR2: KGHSH, LQKENI. V was cut by 3 bases and J by 8 bases, with 14 bases left in between. CDR3 length: 14 amino acids.

The chain is built from TRBV7-3 and TRBJ1-2, with 9 positions matching TRBD1. In germline, CDR1 is SGHTA, CDR2 FQGTGA. After removal of 4 bases from V and 8 bases from J, the junction contained 5 bases not matched to a gene. The CDR3 totals 13 residues. This chain's CDR3 is CASSSRTGVGYTF. CDR3 in DNA: TGTGCCAGCAGCTCCCGGACAGGGGTCGGCTACACCTTC.

This clone was seen a single time. The V gene is TRBV2, the J gene TRBJ1-5; tentatively, D is TRBD1 (6 bases). The germline V gene has CDR1 SNHLY and CDR2 FYNNEI. V lost 7 bases and J lost 3, with 10 bases in between. The CDR3 has 13 amino acids. CDR3 residues: CASNRVINQPQHF. Written as DNA, the CDR3 is TGTGCCAGCAACAGGGTGATCAATCAGCCCCAGCATTTT.

The chain employs TRBV2 and TRBJ2-7; 8 positions match TRBD1. This CDR3 spans 13 amino acids. Germline values: CDR1 SNHLY, CDR2 FYNNEI. J was trimmed by 1 base and V by 7 bases; bases with no gene match: 3. Here the CDR3 reads CASTTGDSYEQYF. The DNA of the CDR3 is TGTGCCAGCACGACAGGGGATTCCTACGAGCAGTACTTC.

V is TRBV28 and J is TRBJ1-1, with a tentative D call TRBD1 (5 bases). V was trimmed by 1 base and J by 5 bases, leaving 11 bases between them. The germline gives CDR1 MDHEN, CDR2 SYDVKM. This CDR3 contains 14 residues. The CDR3 loop reads CASSLLGGGTEAFF. In DNA, the CDR3 is TGTGCCAGCAGTTTATTGGGTGGGGGGACTGAAGCTTTCTTT.

The rearrangement joins TRBV5-8 to TRBJ1-1; D perhaps matches TRBD1 (6 bases). V lost 4 bases, J lost 1 base, and 11 bases lay in between. Germline lookup yields CDR1 SGHTS and CDR2 YDEGEE. The length of the CDR3 is 14 residues. The CDR3 nucleotides are TGTGCCAGCAGCCCGGGACACCCGAACACTGAAGCTTTCTTT. It encodes CASSPGHPNTEAFF. Complete variable domain (other parts from reference TRBV5-8 and TRBJ1-1): EAGVTQSPTHLIKTRGQQATLRCSPISGHTSVYWYQQALGLGLQFLLWYDEGEERNRGNFPPRFSGRQFPNYSSELNVNALELEDSALYLCASSPGHPNTEAFFGQGTRLTVV.

The J gene is TRBJ1-1, the V gene TRBV19, with 11 bases lining up with TRBD1. The length of the CDR3 is 18 residues. The V segment lost 9 bases and the J segment 3 bases; nucleotides outside the gene matches: 18. Germline assignment: CDR1 LNHDA and CDR2 SQIVND (reference sequence). CDR3 region: CARTTSEDRGHGDTEAFF. For the CDR3, the DNA is TGTGCCAGGACCACAAGTGAGGACAGGGGGCATGGAGACACTGAAGCTTTCTTT. Looking up the rest from reference TRBV19 and TRBJ1-1 gives the full variable domain: DGGITQSPKYLFRKEGQNVTLSCEQNLNHDAMYWYRQDPGQGLRLIYYSQIVNDFQKGDIAEGYSVSREKKESFPLTVTSAQKNPTAFYLCARTTSEDRGHGDTEAFFGQGTRLTVV.

The gene calls are TRBV6-2 or TRBV6-3 and TRBJ1-2, with 10 positions matching TRBD1. V shed 5 bases and J 8 bases; nucleotides not matched to a gene: 14. This CDR3 has 16 residues. Germline-derived CDR1 and CDR2 are MNHEY and SVGEGT. The CDR3 reads CASSPPDRGLTEGYTF. As DNA, the CDR3 is TGTGCCAGCAGTCCCCCCGACAGGGGGCTAACGGAGGGCTACACCTTC.